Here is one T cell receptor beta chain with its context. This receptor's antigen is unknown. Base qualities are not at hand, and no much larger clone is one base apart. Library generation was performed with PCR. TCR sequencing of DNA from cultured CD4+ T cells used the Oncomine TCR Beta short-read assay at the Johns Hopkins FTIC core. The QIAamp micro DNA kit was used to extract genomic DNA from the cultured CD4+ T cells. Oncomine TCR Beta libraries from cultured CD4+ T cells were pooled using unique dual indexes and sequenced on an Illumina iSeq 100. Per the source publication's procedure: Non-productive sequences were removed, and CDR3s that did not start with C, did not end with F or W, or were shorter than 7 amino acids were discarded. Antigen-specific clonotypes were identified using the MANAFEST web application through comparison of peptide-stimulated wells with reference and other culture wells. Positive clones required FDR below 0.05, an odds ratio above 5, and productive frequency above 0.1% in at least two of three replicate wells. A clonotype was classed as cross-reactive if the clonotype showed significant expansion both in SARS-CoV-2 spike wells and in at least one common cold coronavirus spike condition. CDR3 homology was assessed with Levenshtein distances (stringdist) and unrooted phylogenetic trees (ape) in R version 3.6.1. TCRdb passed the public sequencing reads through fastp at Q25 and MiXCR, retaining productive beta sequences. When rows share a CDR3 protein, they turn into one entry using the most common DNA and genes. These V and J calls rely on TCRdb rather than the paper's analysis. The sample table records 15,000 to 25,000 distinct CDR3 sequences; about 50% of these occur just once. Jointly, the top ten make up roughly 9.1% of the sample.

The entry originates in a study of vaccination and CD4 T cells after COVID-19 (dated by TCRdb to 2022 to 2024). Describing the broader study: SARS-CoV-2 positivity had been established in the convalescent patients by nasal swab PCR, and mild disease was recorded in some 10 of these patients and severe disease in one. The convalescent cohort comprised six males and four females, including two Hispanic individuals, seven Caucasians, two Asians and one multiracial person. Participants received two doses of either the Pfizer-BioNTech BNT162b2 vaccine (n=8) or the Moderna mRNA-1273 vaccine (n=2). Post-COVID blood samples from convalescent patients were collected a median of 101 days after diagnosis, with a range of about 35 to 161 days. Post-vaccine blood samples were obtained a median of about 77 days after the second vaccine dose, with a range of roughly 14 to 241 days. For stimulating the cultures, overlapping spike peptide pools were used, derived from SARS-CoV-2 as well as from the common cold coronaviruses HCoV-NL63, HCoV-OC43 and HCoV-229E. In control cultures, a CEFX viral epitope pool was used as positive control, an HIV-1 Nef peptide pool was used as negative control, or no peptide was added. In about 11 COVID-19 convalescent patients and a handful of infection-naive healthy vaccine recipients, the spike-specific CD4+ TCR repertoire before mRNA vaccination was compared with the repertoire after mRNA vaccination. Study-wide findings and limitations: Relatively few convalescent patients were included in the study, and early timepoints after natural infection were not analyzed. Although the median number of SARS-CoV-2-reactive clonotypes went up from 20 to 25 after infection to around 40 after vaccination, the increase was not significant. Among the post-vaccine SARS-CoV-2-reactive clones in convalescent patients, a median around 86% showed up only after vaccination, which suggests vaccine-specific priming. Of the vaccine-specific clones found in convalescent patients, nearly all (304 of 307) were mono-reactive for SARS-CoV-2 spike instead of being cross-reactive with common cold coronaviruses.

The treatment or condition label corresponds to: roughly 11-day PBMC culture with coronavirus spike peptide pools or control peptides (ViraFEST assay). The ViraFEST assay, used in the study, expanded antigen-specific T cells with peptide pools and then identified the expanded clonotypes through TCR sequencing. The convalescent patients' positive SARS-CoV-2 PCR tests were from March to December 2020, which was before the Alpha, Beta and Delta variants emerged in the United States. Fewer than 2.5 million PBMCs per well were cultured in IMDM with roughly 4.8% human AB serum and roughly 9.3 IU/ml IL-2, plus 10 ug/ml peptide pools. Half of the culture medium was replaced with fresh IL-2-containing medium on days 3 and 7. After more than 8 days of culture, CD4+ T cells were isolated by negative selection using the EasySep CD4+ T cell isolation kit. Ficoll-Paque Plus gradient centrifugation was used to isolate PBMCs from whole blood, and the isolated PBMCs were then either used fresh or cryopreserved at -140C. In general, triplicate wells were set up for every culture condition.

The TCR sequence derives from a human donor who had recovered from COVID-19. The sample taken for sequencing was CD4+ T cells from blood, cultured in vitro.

The CDR3 has the sequence CASGFWGRGNQPQHF. The DNA is as follows: TGTGCCAGTGGATTTTGGGGCAGGGGAAATCAGCCCCAGCATTTT. In this chain, TRBV2 is recombined with TRBJ1-5; TRBD1 is perhaps the D gene, given 6 matching bases. V and J lose 9 bases and 4 bases, and a span of 19 bases separates them. The CDR3 covers 15 residues, taking in both the cysteine and the phenylalanine. Just CDR3 DNA is preserved here, 45 bases in frame from base 1. The germline V gene sets CDR1 to SNHLY and CDR2 to FYNNEI.